These T cell receptor beta chains were read from a single sample in a study of identical twins. MiXCR was run by TCRdb on the 5' RACE reads, yielding one entry per CDR3 protein. The sample includes 600,000 to 850,000 distinct CDR3 sequences, about 20% of them seen just once. The same data also contributed to another study, on T cells expressing NK-cell markers.

The specimen sequenced was PBMCs. These receptor sequences come from a woman aged 18-29 years in good health. Both conserved end residues are part of each CDR3. A D gene is named only where the DNA matches it firmly. Expanded clones get a size class; other rows say once, few or many, or leave the size out.

j_call clone_size v_call d_call cdr3_aa cdr3_nt
TRBJ1-2 few TRBV6-6 NA CASSTDTSYGYTF TGTGCCAGCAGTACCGACACCTCCTATGGCTACACCTTC
TRBJ1-1 many TRBV7-9 TRBD1 CASSLGQGNTEAFF TGTGCCAGCAGCTTAGGACAGGGGAACACTGAAGCTTTCTTT
TRBJ2-1 few TRBV5-1 NA CASSTGNSYNEQFF TGCGCCAGCAGCACTGGAAACTCCTACAATGAGCAGTTCTTC
TRBJ1-1 NA TRBV12-3/TRBV12-4 NA CASSFSVPRSAEAFF TGTGCCAGCAGTTTTTCCGTCCCCCGGAGCGCTGAAGCTTTCTTT
TRBJ2-3 NA TRBV5-1 NA CASSFPRDTQYF TGCGCCAGCAGCTTCCCAAGGGATACGCAGTATTTT
TRBJ2-5 NA TRBV3-1 TRBD1 CASSPPLTGSRETQYF TGTGCCAGCAGCCCGCCTTTGACAGGGAGTCGGGAGACCCAGTACTTC
TRBJ2-5 NA TRBV20-1 TRBD2 CSARDLAGVETQYF TGCAGTGCTAGAGATCTGGCGGGGGTTGAGACCCAGTACTTC
TRBJ2-1 few TRBV11-2 TRBD1 CASSLDLSRGRYNEQFF TGTGCCAGCAGCTTAGACCTATCCAGGGGGCGGTACAATGAGCAGTTCTTC
TRBJ2-1 few TRBV7-9 NA CASRLGPNEQFF TGTGCCAGCCGACTGGGCCCCAATGAGCAGTTCTTC
TRBJ1-4 few TRBV6-1 NA CASSKQGVREKLFF TGTGCCAGCAGCAAACAGGGAGTGCGGGAAAAACTGTTTTTT
TRBJ2-7 few TRBV6-1 NA CASTAPGQSYEQYF TGTGCCAGCACCGCGCCGGGCCAGTCCTACGAGCAGTACTTC
TRBJ2-1 NA TRBV20-1 NA CSARDFGFSYNEQFF TGCAGTGCTAGAGATTTCGGATTCTCCTACAATGAGCAGTTCTTC
TRBJ1-5 few TRBV5-1 NA CASSLGLTAGNQPQHF TGCGCCAGCAGCTTGGGTTTGACAGCCGGCAATCAGCCCCAGCATTTT
TRBJ2-1 NA TRBV29-1 NA CSVEEAFNEQFF TGCAGCGTTGAAGAGGCATTCAATGAGCAGTTCTTC
TRBJ2-1 NA TRBV5-1 NA CASSLGPQTGSDEQFF TGCGCCAGCAGCTTGGGGCCCCAAACAGGGTCTGATGAGCAGTTCTTC
TRBJ2-3 once TRBV10-3 TRBD1 CAIKPGTATDTQYF TGTGCCATCAAGCCCGGGACAGCCACAGATACGCAGTATTTT
TRBJ2-1 many TRBV5-8 NA CASSLAPASNEQFF TGTGCCAGCAGCTTGGCCCCGGCAAGTAATGAGCAGTTCTTC
TRBJ2-5 NA TRBV12-3/TRBV12-4 NA CASSLVPERETQYF TGTGCCAGCAGTTTAGTCCCAGAGCGTGAGACCCAGTACTTC
TRBJ2-7 few TRBV12-5 NA CASGGQNFYEQYF TGTGCTAGTGGTGGACAGAATTTCTACGAGCAGTACTTC
TRBJ2-2 once TRBV9 TRBD2 CASSPRAGGPTGELFF TGTGCCAGCAGCCCCAGAGCGGGAGGTCCGACCGGGGAGCTGTTTTTT
TRBJ2-4 NA TRBV7-2 NA CASSLEVIQYF TGTGCCAGCAGCTTAGAGGTCATTCAGTACTTC
TRBJ2-5 many TRBV12-3/TRBV12-4 NA CASSRVPETQYF TGTGCCAGCTCTAGGGTGCCAGAGACCCAGTACTTC
TRBJ2-2 NA TRBV11-2 NA CASRPEGLTGELFF TGTGCCAGCAGGCCCGAGGGACTTACCGGGGAGCTGTTTTTT
TRBJ1-6 NA TRBV12-5 NA CASGLVASNSPLHF TGTGCTAGTGGTTTGGTGGCAAGCAATTCACCCCTCCACTTT
TRBJ2-1 NA TRBV3-1 NA CASSQTPGRFYNEQFF TGTGCCAGCAGCCAGACCCCGGGGCGTTTTTACAATGAGCAGTTCTTC
TRBJ2-1 NA TRBV3-1 TRBD2 CASSHPGLAGVEQFF TGTGCCAGCAGCCATCCGGGACTAGCGGGAGTTGAGCAGTTCTTC
TRBJ2-1 few TRBV27 NA CASSLTPLTEQFF TGTGCCAGCAGTTTAACCCCCTTAACCGAGCAGTTCTTC
TRBJ2-3 NA TRBV7-9 NA CASSLRYRTDTQYF TGTGCCAGCAGCTTACGGTACCGCACAGATACGCAGTATTTT
TRBJ2-3 NA TRBV3-1 NA CASSQVEGTQYF TGTGCCAGCAGCCAAGTAGAGGGGACGCAGTATTTT
TRBJ2-1 NA TRBV10-1 TRBD2 CASRTGLAGDTEQFF TGCGCCAGCAGGACAGGACTAGCGGGAGATACTGAGCAGTTCTTC
TRBJ1-6 few TRBV3-1 NA CASSQGWAREVYNSPLHF TGTGCCAGCAGCCAAGGTTGGGCCAGGGAGGTCTATAATTCACCCCTCCACTTT
TRBJ2-3 few TRBV29-1 TRBD2 CSVEGTSGLTDTQYF TGCAGCGTTGAAGGCACTAGCGGCTTAACAGATACGCAGTATTTT
TRBJ2-3 few TRBV9 NA CASRRGGVSWSTDTQYF TGTGCCAGCAGGAGGGGGGGGGTAAGCTGGAGCACAGATACGCAGTATTTT
TRBJ1-2 once TRBV5-6 TRBD1 CASSYGTGQGSGYTF TGTGCCAGCAGCTACGGGACAGGGCAAGGTTCTGGCTACACCTTC
TRBJ2-1 many TRBV5-1 TRBD1 CASHTPGQGGNEQFF TGCGCCAGCCATACACCGGGACAGGGTGGCAATGAGCAGTTCTTC
TRBJ1-5 few TRBV12-5 NA CASGLVPNQPQHF TGTGCTAGTGGTTTGGTCCCCAATCAGCCCCAGCATTTT
TRBJ2-1 NA TRBV11-3 TRBD1 CASSSRDSPYNEQFF TGTGCCAGCAGCTCCCGGGACAGTCCCTACAATGAGCAGTTCTTC
TRBJ2-7 NA TRBV5-5 NA CASSLSEVEQYF TGTGCCAGCAGCTTGAGTGAAGTCGAGCAGTACTTC
TRBJ2-7 NA TRBV23-1 NA CASSQSRQSYEQYF TGCGCCAGCAGTCAATCCAGGCAGTCGTACGAGCAGTACTTC
TRBJ2-7 NA TRBV7-9 NA CASSLPGPYEQYF TGTGCCAGCAGCTTACCGGGACCCTACGAGCAGTACTTC
TRBJ1-1 NA TRBV5-6 NA CASTISGVDTEAFF TGTGCCAGCACCATCTCCGGGGTGGACACTGAAGCTTTCTTT
TRBJ1-1 NA TRBV7-8 NA CASSLVRSWAFF TGTGCCAGCAGCTTAGTCAGGTCGTGGGCTTTCTTT
TRBJ2-7 NA TRBV6-5 NA CASSYSPVAYEQYF TGTGCCAGCAGTTACTCCCCAGTAGCCTACGAGCAGTACTTC
TRBJ1-1 many TRBV12-3/TRBV12-4 NA CASSLWGGNTEAFF TGTGCCAGCAGTTTATGGGGGGGGAACACTGAAGCTTTCTTT
TRBJ2-1 NA TRBV20-1 TRBD2 CSARGSGRASFINEQFF TGCAGTGCTAGGGGTAGCGGGAGGGCCTCGTTTATCAATGAGCAGTTCTTC
TRBJ2-5 few TRBV5-1 NA CASSIQVQETQYF TGCGCCAGCAGCATACAGGTTCAAGAGACCCAGTACTTC
TRBJ2-2 once TRBV7-9 NA CASSLSRMANTGELFF TGTGCCAGCAGCTTATCCAGGATGGCCAACACCGGGGAGCTGTTTTTT
TRBJ2-7 NA TRBV7-2 TRBD2 CASSLARTSGISRYEQYF TGTGCCAGCAGCTTAGCTAGGACTAGCGGGATCTCTCGCTACGAGCAGTACTTC